This T cell receptor beta chain was sequenced in a study of patients and donors after allogeneic stem cell transplantation. MiXCR, run by TCRdb on the RT-PCR reads, gives a single entry per CDR3 protein. The table records around 200,000 distinct CDR3 sequences, roughly 38% of them present only once. The CDR3 spans 12 residues. Germline V CDR1 and CDR2: SGHDT, YYEEEE. Trimming pared 10 bases from V and 7 bases from J, leaving 17 bases between. The TCR was taken from a human donor who was either an allogeneic HSCT recipient or a stem cell or donor lymphocyte infusion donor (not recorded which). It is not recorded whose cells these are; they may come from a transplant donor. V usage is TRBV5-6 and J usage is TRBJ1-2; D ambiguous. Sequences were obtained from blood, either unsorted or a sorted T cell fraction (not recorded which). The DNA of the CDR3 is TGTGCCTCCAGCTTGGAGGATCTTGGCTACACCTTC. Translation gives CASSLEDLGYTF. The full variable domain, its missing parts supplied by reference TRBV5-6 and TRBJ1-2, is DAGVTQSPTHLIKTRGQQVTLRCSPKSGHDTVSWYQQALGQGPQFIFQYYEEEERQRGNFPDRFSGHQFPNYSSELNVNALLLGDSALYLCASSLEDLGYTFGSGTRLTVV.